The entry that follows covers one T cell receptor beta chain sequence. Its antigen is unidentified. After removal of 0 bases from V and 1 base from J, the junction contained 1 base not matched to a gene. Germline lookup yields CDR1 MNHEY and CDR2 SMNVEV (reference sequence). The CDR3 is made up of 15 amino acids. A multiplex PCR was run with 60 Vbeta primers and 13 Jbeta primers. The method was immunoSEQ multiplex PCR; TCRdb's version includes in-frame clones alone and lacks a portion of them. The repertoire consists of 150,000 to 180,000 clones, with about 80% occurring once and the leading ten covering roughly 4%. This record belongs to a study of cytomegalovirus exposure and HLA in healthy donors. Whole-study findings and limits: There were some V segments, including TRBV6-2 and TRBV6-3, excluded as indistinguishable.

The J gene is TRBJ2-7, the V gene TRBV27, with 9 bases that match TRBD1. The clonotype originates from a woman between 40 and 55 years old in good health and CMV-seronegative. Sequencing was done on a sample of PBMCs. The CDR3 spells CASSLSGTGSYEQYF. The CDR3 DNA sequence: TGTGCCAGCAGTTTATCGGGGACAGGGTCCTACGAGCAGTACTTC.